The clone carrying this T cell receptor (beta chain) was counted ten times or more. Its antigen is as yet unknown. This entry belongs to a study of T cells in Graves' hyperthyroidism and ophthalmopathy. Looking at the study overall: Peripheral blood was acquired at first diagnosis, ahead of any therapy whatsoever.

The CDR3 length is 15 residues. Germline V gene data show CDR1 as SNHLY and CDR2 as FYNNEI. Losses at the gene ends were 3 bases for V and 2 bases for J; bases not matched to a gene: 7. Regarding the study as a whole: A 13 V-J signature model discriminated ophthalmopathy versus stable hyperthyroidism. Within blood appeared most thyroid clonotypes that had expanded above 0.001.

It was RNA transcripts that yielded the amplified TCR beta CDR3 regions. The primer set for the first-round RT-PCR of the TCR CDR3 was HTBI. TCRdb recomputed calls from the multiplex PCR reads with MiXCR, one row per CDR3 protein. The table shows under 400,000 distinct CDR3 sequences, with around a sixth occurring only once. V is TRBV2 and J is TRBJ2-7; the match to TRBD2 covers 7 bases. The specimen was blood. The TCR originated in a woman aged 18-35 years with Graves' hyperthyroidism that later progressed to Graves' ophthalmopathy. CDR3 loop: CASSDQSLAAYEQYF. CDR3 DNA sequence: TGTGCCAGCAGTGACCAATCTCTAGCGGCCTACGAGCAGTACTTC.